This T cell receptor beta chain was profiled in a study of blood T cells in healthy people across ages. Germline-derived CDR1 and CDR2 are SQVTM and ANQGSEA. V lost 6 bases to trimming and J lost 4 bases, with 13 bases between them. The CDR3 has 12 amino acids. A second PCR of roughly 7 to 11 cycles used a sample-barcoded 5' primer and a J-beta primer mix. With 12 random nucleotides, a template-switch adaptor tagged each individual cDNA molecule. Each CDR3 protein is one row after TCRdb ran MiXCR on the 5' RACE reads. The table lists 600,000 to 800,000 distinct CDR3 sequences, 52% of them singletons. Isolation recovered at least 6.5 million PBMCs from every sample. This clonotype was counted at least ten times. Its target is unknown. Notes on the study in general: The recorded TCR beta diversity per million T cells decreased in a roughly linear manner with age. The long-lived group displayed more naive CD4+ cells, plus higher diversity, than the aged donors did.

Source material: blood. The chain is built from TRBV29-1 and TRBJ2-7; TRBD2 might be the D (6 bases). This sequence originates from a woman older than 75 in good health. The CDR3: CSVATSMYEQYF. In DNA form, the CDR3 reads TGCAGCGTCGCGACTAGTATGTACGAGCAGTACTTC.